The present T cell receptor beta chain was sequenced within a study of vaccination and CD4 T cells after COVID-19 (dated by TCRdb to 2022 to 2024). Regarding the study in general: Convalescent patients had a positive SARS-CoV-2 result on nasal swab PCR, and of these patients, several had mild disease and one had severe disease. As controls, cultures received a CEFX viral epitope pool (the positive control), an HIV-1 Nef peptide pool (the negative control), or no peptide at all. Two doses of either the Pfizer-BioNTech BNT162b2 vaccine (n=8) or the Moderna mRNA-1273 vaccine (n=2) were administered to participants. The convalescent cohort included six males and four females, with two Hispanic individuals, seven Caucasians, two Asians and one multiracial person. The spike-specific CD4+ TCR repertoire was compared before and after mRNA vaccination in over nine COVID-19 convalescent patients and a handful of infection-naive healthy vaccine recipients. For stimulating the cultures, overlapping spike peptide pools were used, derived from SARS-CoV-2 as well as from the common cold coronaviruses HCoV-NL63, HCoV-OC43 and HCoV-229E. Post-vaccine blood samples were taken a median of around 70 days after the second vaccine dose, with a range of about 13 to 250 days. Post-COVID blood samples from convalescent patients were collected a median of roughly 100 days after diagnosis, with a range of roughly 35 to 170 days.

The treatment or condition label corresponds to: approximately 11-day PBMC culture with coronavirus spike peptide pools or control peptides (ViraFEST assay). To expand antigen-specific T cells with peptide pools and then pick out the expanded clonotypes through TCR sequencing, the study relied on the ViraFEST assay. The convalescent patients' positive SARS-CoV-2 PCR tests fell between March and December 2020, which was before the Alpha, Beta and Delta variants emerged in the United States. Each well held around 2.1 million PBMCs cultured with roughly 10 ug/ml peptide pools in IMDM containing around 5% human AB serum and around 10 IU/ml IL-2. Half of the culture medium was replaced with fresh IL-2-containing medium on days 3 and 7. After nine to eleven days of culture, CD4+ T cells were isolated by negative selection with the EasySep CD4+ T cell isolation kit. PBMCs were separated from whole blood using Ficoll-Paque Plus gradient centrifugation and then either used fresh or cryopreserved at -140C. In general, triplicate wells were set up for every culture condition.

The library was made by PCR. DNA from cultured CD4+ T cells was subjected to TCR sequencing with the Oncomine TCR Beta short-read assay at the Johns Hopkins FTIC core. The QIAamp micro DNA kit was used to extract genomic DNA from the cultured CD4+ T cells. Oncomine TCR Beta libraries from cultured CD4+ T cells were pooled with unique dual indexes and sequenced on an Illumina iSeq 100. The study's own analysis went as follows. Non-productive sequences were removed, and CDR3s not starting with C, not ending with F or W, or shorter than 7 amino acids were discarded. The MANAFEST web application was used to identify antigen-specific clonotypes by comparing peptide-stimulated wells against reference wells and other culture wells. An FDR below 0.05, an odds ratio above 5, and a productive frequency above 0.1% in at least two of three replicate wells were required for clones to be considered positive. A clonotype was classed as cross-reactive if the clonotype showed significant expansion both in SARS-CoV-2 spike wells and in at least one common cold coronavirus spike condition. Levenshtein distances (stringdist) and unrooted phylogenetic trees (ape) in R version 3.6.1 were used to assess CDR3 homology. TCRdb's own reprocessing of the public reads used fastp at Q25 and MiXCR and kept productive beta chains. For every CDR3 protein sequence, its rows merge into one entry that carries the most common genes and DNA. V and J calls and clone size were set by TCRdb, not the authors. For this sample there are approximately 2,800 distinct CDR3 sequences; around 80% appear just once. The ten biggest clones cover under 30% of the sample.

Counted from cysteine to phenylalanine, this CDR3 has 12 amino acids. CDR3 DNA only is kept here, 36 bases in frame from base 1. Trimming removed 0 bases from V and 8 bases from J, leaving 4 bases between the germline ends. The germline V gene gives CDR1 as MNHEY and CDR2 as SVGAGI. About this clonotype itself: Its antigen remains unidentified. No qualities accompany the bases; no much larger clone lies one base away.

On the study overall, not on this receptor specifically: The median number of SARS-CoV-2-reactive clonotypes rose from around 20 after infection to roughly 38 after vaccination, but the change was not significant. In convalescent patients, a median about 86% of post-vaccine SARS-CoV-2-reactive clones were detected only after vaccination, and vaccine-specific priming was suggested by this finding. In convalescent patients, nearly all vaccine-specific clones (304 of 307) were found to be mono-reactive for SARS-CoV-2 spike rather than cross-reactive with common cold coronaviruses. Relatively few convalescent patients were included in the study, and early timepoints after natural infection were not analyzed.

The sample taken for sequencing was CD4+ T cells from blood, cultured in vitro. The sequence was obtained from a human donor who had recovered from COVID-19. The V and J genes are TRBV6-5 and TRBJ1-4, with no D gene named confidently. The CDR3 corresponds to CASSYSFEKLFF. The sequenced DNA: TGTGCCAGCAGTTACTCGTTCGAAAAACTGTTTTTT.